This T cell receptor (beta chain) was obtained from a study of T cell responses to AZD1222 COVID-19 vaccine. CDR3 length: 14 residues. Germline V gene data show CDR1 as SGDLS and CDR2 as YYNGEE. Trimming shortened V by 4 bases and J by 7 bases, and 15 bases separated the two germline ends. Sequenced by immunoSEQ multiplex PCR; TCRdb stores in-frame clones only, minus some. This table has roughly 170,000 clones, 85% to 90% appearing once. This TCR derives from an adult in good health. This sample comprised peripheral blood, obtained on day 0 of AZD1222 vaccination. The chain is built from TRBV9 and TRBJ1-5; D possibly corresponds to TRBD1 (6 bases). CDR3 protein: CASSSGEIRQPQHF. The CDR3 DNA sequence: TGTGCCAGCAGCTCAGGGGAGATAAGACAGCCCCAGCATTTT.